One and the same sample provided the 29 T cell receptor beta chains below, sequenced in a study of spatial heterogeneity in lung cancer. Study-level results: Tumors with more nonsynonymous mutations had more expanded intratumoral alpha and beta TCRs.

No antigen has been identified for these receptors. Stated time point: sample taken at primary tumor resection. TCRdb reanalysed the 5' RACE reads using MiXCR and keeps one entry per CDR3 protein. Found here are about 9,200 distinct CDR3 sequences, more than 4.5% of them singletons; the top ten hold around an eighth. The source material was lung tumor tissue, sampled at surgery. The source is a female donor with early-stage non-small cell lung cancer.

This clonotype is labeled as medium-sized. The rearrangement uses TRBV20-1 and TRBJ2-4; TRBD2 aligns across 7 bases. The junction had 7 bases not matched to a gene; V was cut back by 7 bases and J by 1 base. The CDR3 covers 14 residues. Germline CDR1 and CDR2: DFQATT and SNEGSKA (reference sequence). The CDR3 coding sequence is TGCAGTGTTTACAGCGGGATTGCCAAAAACATTCAGTACTTC. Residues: CSVYSGIAKNIQYF.

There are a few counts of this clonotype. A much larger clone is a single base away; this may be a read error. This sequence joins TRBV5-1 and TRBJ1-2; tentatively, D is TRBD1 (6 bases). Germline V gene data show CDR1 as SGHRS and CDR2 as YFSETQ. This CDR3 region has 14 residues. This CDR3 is CASSLALQGYGYNF. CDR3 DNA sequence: TGCGCCAGCAGCTTGGCCTTACAGGGATATGGCTACAACTTC.

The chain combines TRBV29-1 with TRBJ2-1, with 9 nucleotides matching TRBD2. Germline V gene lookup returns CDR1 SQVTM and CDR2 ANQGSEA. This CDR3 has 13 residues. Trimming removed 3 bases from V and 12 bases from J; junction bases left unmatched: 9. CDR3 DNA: TGCAGCGTTGAGAGACTAGCGGATGCAAGGCAGTTCTTC. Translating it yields CSVERLADARQFF.

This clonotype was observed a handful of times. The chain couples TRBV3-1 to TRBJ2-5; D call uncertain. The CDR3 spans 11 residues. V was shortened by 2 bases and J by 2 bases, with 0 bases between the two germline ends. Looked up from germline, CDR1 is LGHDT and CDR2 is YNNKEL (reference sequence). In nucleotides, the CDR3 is TGTGCCAGCAGCCAACAAGAGACCCAGTACTTC. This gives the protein CASSQQETQYF.

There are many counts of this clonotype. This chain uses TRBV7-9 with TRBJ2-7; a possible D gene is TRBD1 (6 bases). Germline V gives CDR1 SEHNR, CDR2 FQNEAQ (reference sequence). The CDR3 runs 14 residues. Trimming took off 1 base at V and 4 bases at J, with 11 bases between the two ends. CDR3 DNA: TGTGCCAGCAGCTTAGGGGGGCTTCGGTACGAGCAGTACTTC. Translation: CASSLGGLRYEQYF.

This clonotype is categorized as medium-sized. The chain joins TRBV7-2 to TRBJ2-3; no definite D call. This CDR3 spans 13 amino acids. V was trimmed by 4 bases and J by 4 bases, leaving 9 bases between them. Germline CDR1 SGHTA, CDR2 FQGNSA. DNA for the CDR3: TGTGCCAGCAGCTCGTGGGGTCCAGATACGCAGTATTTT. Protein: CASSSWGPDTQYF.

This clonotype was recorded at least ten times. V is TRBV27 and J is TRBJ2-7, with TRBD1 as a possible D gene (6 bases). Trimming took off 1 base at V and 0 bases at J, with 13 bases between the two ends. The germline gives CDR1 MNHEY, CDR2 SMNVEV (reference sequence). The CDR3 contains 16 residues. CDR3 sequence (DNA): TGTGCCAGCAGTTTATACAGCAGGGGCCTCTCCTACGAGCAGTACTTC. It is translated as CASSLYSRGLSYEQYF.

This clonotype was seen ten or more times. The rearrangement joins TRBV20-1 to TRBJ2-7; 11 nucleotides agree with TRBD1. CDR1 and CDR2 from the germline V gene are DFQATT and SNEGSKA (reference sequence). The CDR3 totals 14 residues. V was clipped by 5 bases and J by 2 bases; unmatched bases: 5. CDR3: CSAPPGQGAYEQYF. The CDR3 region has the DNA TGCAGTGCTCCTCCGGGACAGGGGGCCTACGAGCAGTACTTC.

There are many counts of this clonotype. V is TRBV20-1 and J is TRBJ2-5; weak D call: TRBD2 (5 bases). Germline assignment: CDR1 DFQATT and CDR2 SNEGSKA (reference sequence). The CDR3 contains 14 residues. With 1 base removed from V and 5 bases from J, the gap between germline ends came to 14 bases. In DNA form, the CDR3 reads TGCAGTGCTAGAGGGAGGCTAGTGGCTGAGACCCAGTACTTC. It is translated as CSARGRLVAETQYF.

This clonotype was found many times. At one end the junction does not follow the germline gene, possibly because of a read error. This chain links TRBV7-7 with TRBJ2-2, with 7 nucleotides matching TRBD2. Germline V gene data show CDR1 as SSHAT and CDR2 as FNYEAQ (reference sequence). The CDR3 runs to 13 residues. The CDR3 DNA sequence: TGTGCTAGCAGCCCGGGAGGCACCGGGGAGCTGTTTTTT. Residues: CASSPGGTGELFF. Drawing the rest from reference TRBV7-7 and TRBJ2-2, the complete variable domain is GAGVSQSPRYKVTKRGQDVTLRCDPISSHATLYWYQQALGQGPEFLTYFNYEAQPDKSGLPSDRFSAERPEGSISTLTIQRTEQRDSAMYRCASSPGGTGELFFGEGSRLTVL.

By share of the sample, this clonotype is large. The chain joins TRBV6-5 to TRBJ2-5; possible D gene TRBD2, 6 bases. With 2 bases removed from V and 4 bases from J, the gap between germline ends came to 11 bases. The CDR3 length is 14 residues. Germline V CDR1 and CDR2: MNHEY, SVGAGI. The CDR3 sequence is CASSYNSGGETQYF. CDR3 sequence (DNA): TGTGCCAGCAGTTACAACTCCGGGGGAGAGACCCAGTACTTC.

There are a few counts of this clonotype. The CDR3 region has the DNA TGTGCCAGTCGACGGGGAAGCTCCTACAATGAGCAGTTCTTC. Translated: CASRRGSSYNEQFF. The gene calls are TRBV19 and TRBJ2-1; possible D gene TRBD2, 5 bases. Germline CDR1 is LNHDA and CDR2 is SQIVND (reference sequence). V gave up 8 bases and J gave up 0 bases, with 11 bases separating them. The CDR3 extends over 14 amino acids.

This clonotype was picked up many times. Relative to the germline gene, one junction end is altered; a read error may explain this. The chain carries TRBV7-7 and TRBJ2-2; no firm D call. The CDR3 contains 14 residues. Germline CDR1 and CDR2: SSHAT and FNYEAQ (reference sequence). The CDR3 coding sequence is TGTGCTAGCAGCTTTGGCGCGAACACCGGGGAGCTGTTTTTT. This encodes CASSFGANTGELFF.

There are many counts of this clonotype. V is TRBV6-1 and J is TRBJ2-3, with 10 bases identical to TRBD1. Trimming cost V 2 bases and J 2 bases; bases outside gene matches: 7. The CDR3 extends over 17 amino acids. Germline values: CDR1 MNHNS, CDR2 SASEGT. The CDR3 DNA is TGTGCCAGCAGTGAATTGGACAGGGGGGGTGTCACAGATACGCAGTATTTT. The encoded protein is CASSELDRGGVTDTQYF.

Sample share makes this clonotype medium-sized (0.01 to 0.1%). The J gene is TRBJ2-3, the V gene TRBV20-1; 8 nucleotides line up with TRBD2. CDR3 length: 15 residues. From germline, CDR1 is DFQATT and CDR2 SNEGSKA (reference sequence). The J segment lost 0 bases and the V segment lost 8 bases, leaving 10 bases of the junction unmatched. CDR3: CSFLEASGSTDTQYF. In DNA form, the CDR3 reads TGCAGTTTCCTAGAGGCTAGCGGGAGCACAGATACGCAGTATTTT.

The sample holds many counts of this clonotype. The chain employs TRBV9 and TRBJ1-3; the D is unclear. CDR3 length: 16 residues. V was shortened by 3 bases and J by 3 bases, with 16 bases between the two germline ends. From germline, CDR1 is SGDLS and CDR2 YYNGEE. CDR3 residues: CASSAPASPFGNTIYF. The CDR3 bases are TGTGCCAGCAGCGCCCCAGCTTCGCCATTTGGAAACACCATATATTTT.

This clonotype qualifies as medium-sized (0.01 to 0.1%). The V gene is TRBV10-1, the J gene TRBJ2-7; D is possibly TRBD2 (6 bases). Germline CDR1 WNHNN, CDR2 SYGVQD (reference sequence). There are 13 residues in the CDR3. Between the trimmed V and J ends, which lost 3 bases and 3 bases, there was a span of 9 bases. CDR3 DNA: TGCGCCAGCAGTGATGCCGGGAGCTACGAGCAGTACTTC. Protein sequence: CASSDAGSYEQYF.

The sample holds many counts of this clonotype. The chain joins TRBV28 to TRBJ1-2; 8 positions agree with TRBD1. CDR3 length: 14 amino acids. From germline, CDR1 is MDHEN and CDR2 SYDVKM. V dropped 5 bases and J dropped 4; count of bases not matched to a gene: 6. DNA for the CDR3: TGTGCCAGCAGTGTCCCTACAGGGGGCTATGGCTACACCTTC. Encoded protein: CASSVPTGGYGYTF.

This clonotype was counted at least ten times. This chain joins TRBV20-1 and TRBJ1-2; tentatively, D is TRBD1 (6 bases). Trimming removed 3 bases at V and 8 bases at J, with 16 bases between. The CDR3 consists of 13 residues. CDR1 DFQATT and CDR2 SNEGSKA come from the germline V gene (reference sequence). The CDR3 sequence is CSASPTTGSGYTF. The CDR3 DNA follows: TGCAGTGCTAGTCCGACCACAGGGTCGGGCTACACCTTC.

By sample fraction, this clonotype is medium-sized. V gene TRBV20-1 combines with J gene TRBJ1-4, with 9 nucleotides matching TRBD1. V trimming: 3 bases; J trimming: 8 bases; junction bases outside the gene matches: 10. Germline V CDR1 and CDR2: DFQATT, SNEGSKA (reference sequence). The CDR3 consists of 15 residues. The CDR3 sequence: CSASNAGQGHEKLFF. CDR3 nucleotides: TGCAGTGCTAGCAACGCGGGACAGGGACACGAAAAACTGTTTTTT.

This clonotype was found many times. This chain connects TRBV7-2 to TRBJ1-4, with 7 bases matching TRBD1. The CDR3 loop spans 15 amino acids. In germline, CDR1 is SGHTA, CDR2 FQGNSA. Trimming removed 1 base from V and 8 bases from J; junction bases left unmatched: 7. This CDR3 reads CASSLDGRGTEKLFF. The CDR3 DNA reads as TGTGCCAGCAGCTTAGATGGCAGGGGGACCGAAAAACTGTTTTTT.

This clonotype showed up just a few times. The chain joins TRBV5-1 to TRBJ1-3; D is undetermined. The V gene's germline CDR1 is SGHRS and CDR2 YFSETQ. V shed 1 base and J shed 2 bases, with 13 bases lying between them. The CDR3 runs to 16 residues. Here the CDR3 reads CASSLYPGNTGNTIYF. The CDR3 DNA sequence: TGCGCCAGCAGCTTGTATCCAGGAAACACTGGAAACACCATATATTTT.

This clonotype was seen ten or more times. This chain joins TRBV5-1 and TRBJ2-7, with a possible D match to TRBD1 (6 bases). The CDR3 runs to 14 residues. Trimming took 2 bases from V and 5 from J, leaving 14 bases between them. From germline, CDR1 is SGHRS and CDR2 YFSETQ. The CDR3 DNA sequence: TGCGCCAGCAGCTTAAGTACAGGGTCCCACGAGCAGTACTTC. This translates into CASSLSTGSHEQYF.

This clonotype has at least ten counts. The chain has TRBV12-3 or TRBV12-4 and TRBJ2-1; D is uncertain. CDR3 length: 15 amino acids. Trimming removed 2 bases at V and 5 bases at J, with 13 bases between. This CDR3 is CASSLSGPYDNEQFF. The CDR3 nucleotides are TGTGCCAGCAGTTTATCCGGGCCTTACGACAATGAGCAGTTCTTC.

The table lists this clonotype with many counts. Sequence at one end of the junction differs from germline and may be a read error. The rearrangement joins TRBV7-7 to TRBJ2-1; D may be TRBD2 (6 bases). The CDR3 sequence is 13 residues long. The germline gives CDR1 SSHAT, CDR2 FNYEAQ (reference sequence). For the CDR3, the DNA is TGTGCTAGCAGCCCCCGACTAGGGCATGAGCAGTTCTTC. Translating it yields CASSPRLGHEQFF.

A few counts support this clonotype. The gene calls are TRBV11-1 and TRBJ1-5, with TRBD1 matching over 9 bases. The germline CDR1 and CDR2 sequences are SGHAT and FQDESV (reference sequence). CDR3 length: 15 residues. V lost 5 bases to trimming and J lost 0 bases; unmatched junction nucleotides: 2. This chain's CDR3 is CASSRTGDSNQPQHF. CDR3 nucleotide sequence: TGTGCCAGCAGCAGGACAGGGGATAGCAATCAGCCCCAGCATTTT.

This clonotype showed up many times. CDR3 nucleotides: TGTGCCAGCAGCCTGGGCGGGACAGGGGGCTCCTACGAGCAGTACTTC. This gives the protein CASSLGGTGGSYEQYF. The rearrangement links TRBV28 to TRBJ2-7, with 11 bases matching TRBD1. The CDR3 covers 16 residues. After removal of 6 bases from V and 0 bases from J, the junction contained 7 bases not matched to a gene. In germline, CDR1 is MDHEN, CDR2 SYDVKM.

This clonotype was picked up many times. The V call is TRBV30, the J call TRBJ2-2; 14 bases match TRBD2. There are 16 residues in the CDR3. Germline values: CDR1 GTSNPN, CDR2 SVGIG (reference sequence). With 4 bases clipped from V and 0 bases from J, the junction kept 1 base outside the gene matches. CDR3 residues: CAWKTSGRANTGELFF. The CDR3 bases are TGTGCCTGGAAGACTAGCGGGAGGGCGAACACCGGGGAGCTGTTTTTT.

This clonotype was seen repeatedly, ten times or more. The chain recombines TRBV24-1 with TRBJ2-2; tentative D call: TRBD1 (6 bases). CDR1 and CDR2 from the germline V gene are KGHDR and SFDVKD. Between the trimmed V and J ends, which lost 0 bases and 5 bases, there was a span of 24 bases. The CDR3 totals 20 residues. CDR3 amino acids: CATSDLQRPGLPRGTGELFF. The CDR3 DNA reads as TGTGCCACCAGTGATTTGCAGCGCCCCGGTCTCCCGAGGGGGACCGGGGAGCTGTTTTTT.